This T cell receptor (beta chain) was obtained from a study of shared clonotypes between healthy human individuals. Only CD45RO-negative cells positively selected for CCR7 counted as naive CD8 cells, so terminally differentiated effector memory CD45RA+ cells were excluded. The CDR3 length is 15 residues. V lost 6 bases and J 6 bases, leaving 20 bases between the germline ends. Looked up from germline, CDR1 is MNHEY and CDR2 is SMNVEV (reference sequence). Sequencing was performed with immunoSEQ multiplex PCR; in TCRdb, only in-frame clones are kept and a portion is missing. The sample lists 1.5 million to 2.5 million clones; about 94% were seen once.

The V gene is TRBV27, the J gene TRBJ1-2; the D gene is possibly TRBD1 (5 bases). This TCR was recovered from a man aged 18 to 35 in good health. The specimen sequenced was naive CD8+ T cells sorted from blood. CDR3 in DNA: TGTGCCAGCAGCAGCATGAAGGACAAACGGCATGGCTACACCTTC. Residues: CASSSMKDKRHGYTF.